These 32 T cell receptor beta chains were all obtained from the same sample, sequenced in a study of T cell repertoires in cytomegalovirus infection. MiXCR, run by TCRdb on the reads, gives a single entry per CDR3 protein. This table has about 260,000 distinct CDR3 sequences, roughly 10% appearing once. What was sequenced was PBMCs. The origin of the receptors is a human donor in good health (CMV status not recorded). Some clones in this sample may be carry-over from other donors' samples.

This clonotype was recorded many times. The genes are TRBV24-1 and TRBJ2-2; D is perhaps TRBD2 (6 bases). Trimming cost V 9 bases and J 4 bases, with 17 bases left between them. This CDR3 region has 15 residues. Per germline, CDR1 KGHDR and CDR2 SFDVKD. The CDR3: CATGPRDGSTGELFF. CDR3 sequence (DNA): TGTGCCACCGGACCGAGGGACGGGAGCACCGGGGAGCTGTTTTTT.

This clonotype has a count of ten or more. The rearrangement uses TRBV7-6 and TRBJ2-3; the match to TRBD2 covers 7 bases. This CDR3 comprises 13 residues. V shed 5 bases and J 1 base; nucleotides not matched to a gene: 0. CDR1 and CDR2 from the germline V gene are SGHVS and FNYEAQ. This chain's CDR3 is CASSGGGTDTQYF. CDR3 DNA sequence: TGTGCCAGCAGCGGGGGGGGCACAGATACGCAGTATTTT.

This clonotype was observed at least ten times. The chain employs TRBV11-2 and TRBJ1-1, with 9 bases that match TRBD1. This CDR3 has 15 residues. Germline CDR1 and CDR2: SGHAT and FQNNGV. The J segment lost 5 bases and the V segment lost 4 bases, leaving 8 bases of the junction unmatched. CDR3 residues: CASSSTGTGRTEAFF. In DNA form, the CDR3 reads TGTGCCAGCAGCTCCACCGGGACAGGGAGGACTGAAGCTTTCTTT.

The chain recombines TRBV7-2 with TRBJ1-6; unclear D gene. Trimming removed 7 bases at V and 9 bases at J, with 13 bases between. This CDR3 region has 13 residues. The germline V gene has CDR1 SGHTA and CDR2 FQGNSA. CDR3 in amino acids: CASNPAWGSPLHF. In DNA, the CDR3 is TGTGCCAGCAACCCCGCTTGGGGTTCACCCCTCCACTTT. Drawing the rest from reference TRBV7-2 and TRBJ1-6, the complete variable domain is GAGVSQSPSNKVTEKGKDVELRCDPISGHTALYWYRQSLGQGLEFLIYFQGNSAPDKSGLPSDRFSAERTGGSVSTLTIQRTQQEDSAVYLCASNPAWGSPLHFGNGTRLTVT.

At least ten counts were recorded for this clonotype. The chain is built from TRBV4-3 and TRBJ1-2; no reliable D call. Germline-derived CDR1 and CDR2 are LGHNA and YSLEER. The CDR3 runs to 17 residues. V lost 0 bases to trimming and J lost 0 bases, with 14 bases between them. CDR3 bases: TGCGCCAGCAGCCAAGATTACGGGAACCCAGCTAACTATGGCTACACCTTC. This gives the protein CASSQDYGNPANYGYTF.

This clonotype was picked up one time. The V and J genes are TRBV5-6 and TRBJ2-2; possible D gene TRBD2, 6 bases. CDR1 SGHDT and CDR2 YYEEEE come from the germline V gene. This CDR3 spans 14 amino acids. Trimming removed 0 bases at V and 5 bases at J, with 8 bases between. CDR3 protein: CASSLDAGTGELFF. In DNA, the CDR3 is TGTGCCAGCAGCTTGGATGCGGGAACCGGGGAGCTGTTTTTT.

The sample holds many counts of this clonotype. J is TRBJ2-1 and V is TRBV12-3 or TRBV12-4; no clear D. This CDR3 is built from 14 residues. V was trimmed by 6 bases and J by 9 bases, leaving 18 bases between them. In nucleotides, the CDR3 is TGTGCCAGCAGACCTGTCGGCCAGGCAGGTGAGCAGTTCTTC. Its translation is CASRPVGQAGEQFF.

This clonotype was counted at least ten times. The junction departs from germline at one end; a sequencing error may be responsible. The chain carries TRBV18 and TRBJ2-4; D is possibly TRBD1 or TRBD2 (6 bases each). CDR1 and CDR2 from the germline V gene are KGHSH and LQKENI. This CDR3 has 14 amino acids. CDR3 sequence reads: CASSPEVGRGRNDF. CDR3 DNA: TGTGCCAGCTCACCCGAAGTAGGCCGGGGGCGGAATGACTTC. Drawing the rest from reference TRBV18 and TRBJ2-4, the complete variable domain is NAGVMQNPRHLVRRRGQEARLRCSPMKGHSHVYWYRQLPEEGLKFMVYLQKENIIDESGMPKERFSAEFPKEGPSILRIQQVVRGDSAAYFCASSPEVGRGRNDFGAGTRLSVL.

This clonotype came up many times. The genes are TRBV7-2 and TRBJ2-6; D is undetermined. Trimming took 2 bases from V and 2 from J, leaving 7 bases between them. CDR3 size: 15 residues. In germline, CDR1 is SGHTA, CDR2 FQGNSA. The CDR3 bases are TGTGCCAGCAGCTTATATACCCCTGGGGCCAACGTCCTGACTTTC. This gives the protein CASSLYTPGANVLTF.

This clonotype was detected many times. This rearrangement joins TRBV28 to TRBJ2-6, with a tentative D call TRBD1 (5 bases). This CDR3 has 12 amino acids. Germline CDR1 is MDHEN and CDR2 is SYDVKM. The V end was cut by 7 bases, the J end by 10 bases, with 11 bases between. The CDR3 DNA reads TGTGCCAGCACGAGGACACCGAACGTCCTGACTTTC. Its protein product is CASTRTPNVLTF.

This clonotype was counted at least ten times. The junction shows a germline mismatch at one end, possibly a read error. The chain recombines TRBV7-2 with TRBJ2-5, with D unresolved. This CDR3 contains 11 residues. Per the germline V gene, CDR1 is SGHTA and CDR2 is FQGNSA. CDR3 region: CASTLQETQYF. The CDR3 nucleotides are TGTGCCAGCACCTTACAAGAGACCCAGTACTTC. Full variable domain (remainder filled in from reference TRBV7-2 and TRBJ2-5): GAGVSQSPSNKVTEKGKDVELRCDPISGHTALYWYRQSLGQGLEFLIYFQGNSAPDKSGLPSDRFSAERTGGSVSTLTIQRTQQEDSAVYLCASTLQETQYFGPGTRLLVL.

This clonotype has ten or more counts. The chain joins TRBV5-6 to TRBJ2-7; D uncertain. V was shortened by 1 base and J by 2 bases, with 13 bases between the two germline ends. The germline V gene has CDR1 SGHDT and CDR2 YYEEEE. This CDR3 has 15 amino acids. The CDR3 DNA sequence: TGTGCCAGCAGCTTGCATTTGACAACAACCTACGAGCAGTACTTC. Protein: CASSLHLTTTYEQYF.

Ten or more counts support this clonotype. The V gene is TRBV7-2, the J gene TRBJ2-5; 7 bases agree with TRBD1. The V gene's germline CDR1 is SGHTA and CDR2 FQGNSA. The CDR3 is 15 residues long. V gave up 4 bases and J gave up 6 bases; unmatched junction bases: 11. In DNA form, the CDR3 reads TGTGCCAGCAGCTCAAGTACAGGGACAGCGCAGACCCAGTACTTC. Its translation: CASSSSTGTAQTQYF.

This clonotype has a count of ten or more. The genes are TRBV10-2 and TRBJ2-3; TRBD1 agrees at 7 bases. V lost 0 bases, J lost 5 bases, and 8 bases stayed unmatched. Per germline, CDR1 WSHSY and CDR2 SAAADI. This CDR3 has 16 amino acids. The chain's CDR3 is CASSESRGPGRDTQYF. CDR3 in DNA: TGCGCCAGCAGTGAGTCGAGGGGGCCGGGAAGAGATACGCAGTATTTT.

Note on this clonotype: Just one base apart from a much larger clone, this may be a read error. The V and J genes are TRBV7-2 and TRBJ1-1; TRBD1 matches 7 bases. The germline V gene encodes CDR1 SGHTA and CDR2 FQGNSA. The V gene end was trimmed by 3 bases and the J gene end by 8 bases; junction bases not matched to a gene: 9. The CDR3 is made up of 14 amino acids. The CDR3 region is CASSLNFGQEEAFF. The CDR3 DNA follows: TGTGCCAGCAGCTTGAATTTTGGACAGGAAGAAGCTTTCTTT. Full variable domain (rest looked up from reference TRBV7-2 and TRBJ1-1): GAGVSQSPSNKVTEKGKDVELRCDPISGHTALYWYRQSLGQGLEFLIYFQGNSAPDKSGLPSDRFSAERTGGSVSTLTIQRTQQEDSAVYLCASSLNFGQEEAFFGQGTRLTVV.

This clonotype was picked up many times. The V and J genes are TRBV7-2 and TRBJ2-1; maybe TRBD1 (5 bases). Germline assignment: CDR1 SGHTA and CDR2 FQGNSA. V lost 0 bases, J lost 4 bases, and 10 bases lay in between. The CDR3 length is 15 residues. CDR3 bases: TGTGCCAGCAGCTTAGCGTTAGGACAATACAATGAGCAGTTCTTC. This sequence encodes CASSLALGQYNEQFF. The whole variable domain, remainder taken from reference TRBV7-2 and TRBJ2-1, is GAGVSQSPSNKVTEKGKDVELRCDPISGHTALYWYRQSLGQGLEFLIYFQGNSAPDKSGLPSDRFSAERTGGSVSTLTIQRTQQEDSAVYLCASSLALGQYNEQFFGPGTRLTVL.

V usage is TRBV10-3 and J usage is TRBJ2-1, with 9 nucleotides matching TRBD2. Trimming at V came to 0 bases and at J to 5 bases, leaving 5 bases not matched to a gene. Germline V gives CDR1 ENHRY, CDR2 SYGVKD. The CDR3 has 16 residues. The CDR3 here is CAISESNLAGNNEQFF. The CDR3, as DNA: TGTGCCATCAGTGAGTCGAACCTAGCGGGAAACAATGAGCAGTTCTTC.

This clonotype was recorded at least ten times. The rearrangement uses TRBV6-2 or TRBV6-3 and TRBJ2-7; D unresolved. The V gene's germline CDR1 is MNHEY and CDR2 SVGEGT. CDR3 size: 12 residues. Trimming took 5 bases from V and 5 from J, leaving 10 bases between them. The CDR3 DNA is TGTGCCAGCAGTGACGAGCCCCACGAGCAGTACTTC. Its translation: CASSDEPHEQYF.

This clonotype was detected many times. This rearrangement joins TRBV6-1 to TRBJ2-1; D not resolved. Germline V CDR1 and CDR2: MNHNS, SASEGT. Trimming pared 4 bases from V and 0 bases from J, leaving 10 bases between. The CDR3 runs 15 residues. The CDR3 DNA sequence: TGTGCCAGCAGTGCCTACCCCGGCTCCTACAATGAGCAGTTCTTC. Protein: CASSAYPGSYNEQFF.

This clonotype was detected a few times. The J gene is TRBJ1-2, the V gene TRBV20-1; 7 nucleotides align to TRBD1. The germline V gene has CDR1 DFQATT and CDR2 SNEGSKA (reference sequence). Germline trimming cut 3 bases from V and 6 bases from J; bases unmatched to any gene: 4. CDR3 size: 12 residues. The CDR3 sequence is CSARWGTDGYTF. The CDR3 coding sequence is TGCAGTGCTAGGTGGGGGACAGATGGCTACACCTTC.

V usage is TRBV5-1 and J usage is TRBJ2-7; 7 bases align to TRBD1. Per the germline V gene, CDR1 is SGHRS and CDR2 is YFSETQ. J gave up 3 bases and V 1 base, and 4 bases lay outside the gene matches. The CDR3 length is 14 residues. The CDR3 reads CASSLNRGRYEQYF. For the CDR3, the DNA is TGCGCCAGCAGCTTGAACAGGGGCCGCTACGAGCAGTACTTC.

There are many counts of this clonotype. This sequence joins TRBV7-2 and TRBJ2-7, with D tentatively TRBD1 or TRBD2 (6 bases each). Germline lookup yields CDR1 SGHTA and CDR2 FQGNSA. Trimming removed 6 bases at V and 1 base at J, with 13 bases between. The CDR3 length is 14 residues. DNA of the CDR3: TGTGCCAGCAGAACTCTAGGGGGGTCCTACGAGCAGTACTTC. This gives the protein CASRTLGGSYEQYF.

The rearrangement joins TRBV19 to TRBJ2-5; TRBD1 or TRBD2 may be the D gene (5 bases each). This CDR3 spans 15 amino acids. Germline V CDR1 and CDR2: LNHDA, SQIVND (reference sequence). Trimming shortened V by 6 bases and J by 4 bases, and 18 bases separated the two germline ends. The CDR3 region has the DNA TGTGCCAGTAGACCGTCAGGGAGTACGGGAGAGACCCAGTACTTC. It codes for CASRPSGSTGETQYF.

This clonotype has only a few counts. The rearrangement uses TRBV7-2 and TRBJ1-6, with D perhaps TRBD1 (5 bases). The CDR3 has 13 residues. Trimming shortened V by 1 base and J by 16 bases, and 14 bases separated the two germline ends. The V gene's germline CDR1 is SGHTA and CDR2 FQGNSA. The CDR3 bases are TGTGCCAGCAGCTTAGGGGGCCTCCCAACTCTCCACTTT. Protein: CASSLGGLPTLHF.

The chain has TRBV20-1 and TRBJ1-6, with D tentatively TRBD1 (6 bases). CDR1 and CDR2 from the germline V gene are DFQATT and SNEGSKA (reference sequence). The V and J ends lost 3 bases and 6 bases respectively, with 9 bases between them. The CDR3 runs to 13 residues. The CDR3 protein is CSARGRGNSPLHF. The CDR3 coding sequence is TGCAGTGCTAGGGGCAGGGGTAATTCACCCCTCCACTTT.

This clonotype was seen repeatedly, ten times or more. V and J are TRBV7-2 and TRBJ2-2, with D possibly being TRBD2 (5 bases). Looked up from germline, CDR1 is SGHTA and CDR2 is FQGNSA. Trimming cost V 3 bases and J 5 bases, with 16 bases left between them. This CDR3 has 16 amino acids. CDR3 DNA: TGTGCCAGCAGCTTGAGAGCTAGCCGGGTGACCGGGGAGCTGTTTTTT. Protein product: CASSLRASRVTGELFF.

The chain combines TRBV29-1 with TRBJ1-5; TRBD1 aligns across 8 bases. Trimming at V came to 7 bases and at J to 4 bases, leaving 6 bases not matched to a gene. Germline CDR1 reads SQVTM; CDR2 reads ANQGSEA. This CDR3 contains 13 residues. The CDR3 is CSAGTGVNQPQHF. In nucleotides, the CDR3 is TGCAGCGCGGGGACAGGCGTTAATCAGCCCCAGCATTTT.

This clonotype was picked up a small number of times. The genes are TRBV6-1 and TRBJ2-7; tentatively, D is TRBD1 (5 bases). Germline V lookup: CDR1 MNHNS, CDR2 SASEGT. With 3 bases removed from V and 6 bases from J, the gap between germline ends came to 9 bases. The CDR3 has 12 amino acids. CDR3 DNA sequence: TGTGCCAGCAGTGAGGCCAGGGTCGAGCAGTACTTC. Its translation: CASSEARVEQYF.

This clonotype was seen just once. This may be a read error, as it is one base from a much larger clone. The chain employs TRBV7-2 and TRBJ2-7; D is perhaps TRBD1 or TRBD2 (6 bases each). Trimming pared 3 bases from V and 2 bases from J, leaving 11 bases between. CDR3 size: 14 residues. The V gene's germline CDR1 is SGHTA and CDR2 FQGNSA. CDR3 coding DNA: TGTGCCAGCAGCTTTACAGGGAGGACCTACGAGCAGTACTTC. It translates to CASSFTGRTYEQYF. Full variable domain (remainder filled in from reference TRBV7-2 and TRBJ2-7): GAGVSQSPSNKVTEKGKDVELRCDPISGHTALYWYRQSLGQGLEFLIYFQGNSAPDKSGLPSDRFSAERTGGSVSTLTIQRTQQEDSAVYLCASSFTGRTYEQYFGPGTRLTVT.

This clonotype came up many times. The chain is built from TRBV12-3 or TRBV12-4 and TRBJ2-7, with a possible D match to TRBD2 (7 bases). The CDR3 runs to 14 residues. V gave up 5 bases and J gave up 2 bases, with 13 bases separating them. The CDR3 nucleotides are TGTGCCAGCAGTCCAGCGGGGACAACCTACGAGCAGTACTTC. Its protein is CASSPAGTTYEQYF.

In its sample, this clonotype was seen many times. This chain uses TRBV12-5 with TRBJ1-1; D ambiguous. V gave up 5 bases and J gave up 6 bases, with 7 bases separating them. Per germline, CDR1 LGHNT and CDR2 FRNRAP. CDR3 length equals 11 residues. Written as DNA, the CDR3 is TGTGCTAGTGGTCCCGAGGCTGAAGCTTTCTTT. Residues: CASGPEAEAFF.

In this sample, this clonotype turned up many times. The chain has TRBV19 and TRBJ2-3, with 7 bases that match TRBD2. The CDR3 loop spans 14 amino acids. The V gene's germline CDR1 is LNHDA and CDR2 SQIVND (reference sequence). Trimming at V came to 6 bases and at J to 6 bases, leaving 9 bases not matched to a gene. CDR3 in amino acids: CASRDPRGEDTQYF. The CDR3 DNA sequence: TGTGCCAGTAGGGACCCCCGGGGGGAGGATACGCAGTATTTT.